Shown below are 13 T cell receptor beta chains from a single sample sequenced in a study of T cell responses to AZD1222 COVID-19 vaccine. Generated by immunoSEQ multiplex PCR, the TCRdb table keeps only in-frame clones and is missing some. The sample lists roughly 150,000 clones, approximately 88% occurring once. This specimen consisted of peripheral blood, obtained on day 0 of MenACWY control vaccination. Receptor source: an adult in good health.

This chain uses TRBV6-5 with TRBJ1-2, with 9 bases identical to TRBD1. V lost 6 bases to trimming and J lost 8 bases; unmatched junction nucleotides: 13. Germline loops: CDR1 MNHEY, CDR2 SVGAGI. This CDR3 is built from 15 residues. The DNA for the CDR3 is TGTGCCAGCAGCCTCCTCGTACAGGGGGCGCGAGGCTACACCTTC. This gives the protein CASSLLVQGARGYTF.

This clone was recorded once. J is TRBJ2-1 and V is TRBV9; 7 bases are shared with TRBD1. The V gene end was trimmed by 0 bases and the J gene end by 10 bases; junction bases not matched to a gene: 4. Germline V CDR1 and CDR2: SGDLS, YYNGEE. CDR3 size: 13 residues. The CDR3 is CASSVARGWEQFF. CDR3 bases: TGTGCCAGCAGCGTAGCCAGGGGGTGGGAGCAGTTCTTC.

The chain combines TRBV28 with TRBJ2-5; D is perhaps TRBD1 or TRBD2 (5 bases each). The V end lost 4 bases, the J end lost 3 bases, and 12 bases lay between the germline ends. CDR3 length equals 14 residues. The germline V gene has CDR1 MDHEN and CDR2 SYDVKM. The chain's CDR3 is CASSYRDGKETQYF. CDR3 sequence (DNA): TGTGCCAGCAGTTACCGGGACGGAAAAGAGACCCAGTACTTC. The whole variable domain, filled in from reference TRBV28 and TRBJ2-5, reads DVKVTQSSRYLVKRTGEKVFLECVQDMDHENMFWYRQDPGLGLRLIYFSYDVKMKEKGDIPEGYSVSREKKERFSLILESASTNQTSMYLCASSYRDGKETQYFGPGTRLLVL.

This clone is a singleton in its sample. The same CDR3 arises from other DNA sequences in this sample as well. This rearrangement joins TRBV4-1 to TRBJ2-7; D is unresolved. The CDR3 consists of 11 residues. In germline, CDR1 is MGHRA, CDR2 YSYEKL. The V end was cut by 1 base, the J end by 6 bases, with 4 bases between. The CDR3 sequence is CASSQVGEQYF. The CDR3, as DNA: TGCGCCAGCAGCCAAGTGGGCGAGCAGTACTTC.

The chain has TRBV21-1 and TRBJ1-2. TRBV21-1 is flagged as a pseudogene. The CDR3 covers 13 residues. As DNA, the CDR3 is TGTGCCAGCACCCCGTCCCCTTCCTATGGCTACACCTTC. It specifies CASTPSPSYGYTF.

On this clone: At the DNA level, this CDR3 is encoded by other sequences in the same sample as well. The genes are TRBV19 and TRBJ1-1; TRBD1 matches 8 bases. The germline V gene has CDR1 LNHDA and CDR2 SQIVND (reference sequence). Trimming cost V 5 bases and J 4 bases; bases outside gene matches: 15. The CDR3 is 17 amino acids. In DNA form, the CDR3 reads TGTGCCAGTAGTCCTAAGCCAGGGGGCGCGACGGTCACTGAAGCTTTCTTT. It translates to CASSPKPGGATVTEAFF.

The chain combines TRBV5-1 with TRBJ2-1; D unresolved. Trimming shortened V by 4 bases and J by 8 bases, and 7 bases separated the two germline ends. The germline V gene has CDR1 SGHRS and CDR2 YFSETQ. CDR3 length: 11 residues. The DNA for the CDR3 is TGCGCCAGCAGCAAGCAGGATGAGCAGTTCTTC. This sequence encodes CASSKQDEQFF.

J is TRBJ2-7 and V is TRBV5-1, with TRBD2 matching over 9 bases. Germline values: CDR1 SGHRS, CDR2 YFSETQ. J gave up 2 bases and V 4 bases, and 10 bases lay outside the gene matches. The CDR3 is 16 amino acids. CDR3 DNA sequence: TGCGCCAGCAGCAGCGCGGGGGGGGCCTGGCCCTACGAGCAGTACTTC. The encoded protein is CASSSAGGAWPYEQYF.

The rearrangement links TRBV18 to TRBJ1-3; D is possibly TRBD1 (5 bases). V was shortened by 6 bases and J by 0 bases, with 15 bases between the two germline ends. The CDR3 runs 16 residues. CDR1 is KGHSH and CDR2 is LQKENI in the germline V gene. CDR3 bases: TGTGCCAGCTCGCAGGGAAGTCCAGACTCTGGAAACACCATATATTTT. Translation gives CASSQGSPDSGNTIYF.

The chain couples TRBV12-5 to TRBJ1-3; 8 positions agree with TRBD1. The CDR3 length is 17 residues. Germline values: CDR1 LGHNT, CDR2 FRNRAP. Trimming took 6 bases from V and 3 from J; bases not matched to a gene: 13. The CDR3 coding sequence is TGTGCTAGTGGGTCGTCCGGGACAGGAGTGTTTGGAAACACCATATATTTT. The encoded protein is CASGSSGTGVFGNTIYF.

J is TRBJ2-6 and V is TRBV6-5; D unclear. V lost 1 base, J lost 0 bases, and 4 bases lay in between. The CDR3 covers 15 residues. Germline lookup yields CDR1 MNHEY and CDR2 SVGAGI. CDR3 loop: CASSYYSSGANVLTF. Written as DNA, the CDR3 is TGTGCCAGCAGTTACTACTCCTCTGGGGCCAACGTCCTGACTTTC.

The CDR3 loop is CATSESGTGWNGYTF. The CDR3 coding sequence is TGTGCCACCAGTGAATCCGGGACAGGGTGGAATGGCTACACCTTC. V and J are TRBV24-1 and TRBJ1-2, with TRBD1 matching 9 bases. In germline, CDR1 is KGHDR, CDR2 SFDVKD. The CDR3 has 15 residues. V dropped 4 bases and J dropped 6; count of bases not matched to a gene: 8.

The gene calls are TRBV4-2 and TRBJ2-1, with 7 bases fitting TRBD2. This CDR3 has 16 amino acids. Losses at the gene ends were 0 bases for V and 3 bases for J; bases not matched to a gene: 5. CDR1 LGHNA and CDR2 YNFKEQ come from the germline V gene. CDR3: CASSQDDQRGYNEQFF. Here the CDR3 DNA reads TGTGCCAGCAGCCAAGATGATCAGCGGGGCTACAATGAGCAGTTCTTC.